This T cell receptor beta chain was captured in a study of beta chain features in type 1 diabetes. Notes on the study in general: The VDJ junctions of type 1 diabetes patients carried fewer insertions and more deletions.

CD4+ naive, central memory, regulatory and stem cell-like memory cells were sorted via CD45RO/CCR7/CD25/CD127/CD95/CD27. As every portion of the isolated RNA was reverse transcribed, the sequencing read expressed TCRB transcripts. Libraries were prepared by immunoSEQ multiplex PCR; TCRdb keeps only in-frame clonotypes and omits some of them. The data show approximately 38,000 clones, roughly 50% seen once. With 7 bases removed from V and 4 bases from J, the gap between germline ends came to 8 bases. Germline V gives CDR1 LNHDA, CDR2 SQIVND (reference sequence). The CDR3 sequence is 13 residues long. Comment on this clone: No antigen is known for it.

The chain links TRBV19 to TRBJ2-6, with a tentative D call TRBD1 (5 bases). Source material: central memory CD4+ T cells from blood. The clonotype originates from a woman aged 18-29 years in good health. Here the CDR3 DNA reads TGTGCCAGTAAAGGGGAAGGGGCCAACGTCCTGACTTTC. Protein: CASKGEGANVLTF.